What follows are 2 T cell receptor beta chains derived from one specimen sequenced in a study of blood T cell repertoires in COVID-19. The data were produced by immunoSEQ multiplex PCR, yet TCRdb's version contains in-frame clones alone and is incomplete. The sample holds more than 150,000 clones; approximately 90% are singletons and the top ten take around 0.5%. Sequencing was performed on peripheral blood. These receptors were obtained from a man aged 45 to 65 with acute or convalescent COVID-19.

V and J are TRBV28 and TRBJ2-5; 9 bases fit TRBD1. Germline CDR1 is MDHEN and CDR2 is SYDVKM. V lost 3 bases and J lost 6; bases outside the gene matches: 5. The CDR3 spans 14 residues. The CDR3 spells CASSLSGQGKTQYF. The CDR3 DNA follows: TGTGCCAGCAGTTTGTCTGGACAGGGGAAGACCCAGTACTTC.

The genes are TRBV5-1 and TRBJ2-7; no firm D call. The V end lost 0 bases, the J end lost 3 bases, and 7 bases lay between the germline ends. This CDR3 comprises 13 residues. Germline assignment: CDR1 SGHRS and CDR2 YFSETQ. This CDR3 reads CASSLDAVYEQYF. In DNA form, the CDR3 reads TGCGCCAGCAGCTTGGACGCAGTCTACGAGCAGTACTTC.